This T cell receptor (beta chain) was obtained from a study of T cells after yellow fever vaccination. Deletions cut 3 bases from V and 0 bases from J, with 5 bases between. CDR3 length: 13 amino acids. TCRdb ran MiXCR on the 5' RACE reads and lists one entry per CDR3 protein. The sample gives fewer than 100,000 distinct CDR3 sequences, about 5.8% of which show up once; about 40% is in the top ten. This TCR derives from a young man who received the YFV17D yellow fever vaccine. The chain recombines TRBV12-3 or TRBV12-4 with TRBJ1-1; D is unclear. The sequenced sample was CD8+ T cells sorted from PBMCs, obtained 10 days after the yellow fever booster vaccination. CDR3 bases: TGTGCCAGCAGTTTCAGTCTGAACACTGAAGCTTTCTTT. It yields the protein CASSFSLNTEAFF.